The 3 T cell receptor beta chains below all came from one sample that was sequenced in a study of Graves' ophthalmopathy and Graves' hyperthyroidism. Amplified TCR beta CDR3 regions were obtained using RNA transcripts as template. The first round was an RT-PCR with HTBI primers, and the second round was a multiplex PCR. MiXCR, run by TCRdb on the multiplex PCR reads, gives a single entry per CDR3 protein. The data contain hundreds of thousands of distinct CDR3 sequences, about 38% of them singletons. Source material: peripheral blood. All receptors come from an adult man with Graves' ophthalmopathy.

The V and J genes are TRBV15 and TRBJ1-5; D unresolved. V dropped 0 bases and J dropped 7 bases, with 10 bases sitting between them. CDR1 LNHNV and CDR2 YYDKDF come from the germline V gene (reference sequence). CDR3 size: 14 residues. CDR3 in DNA: TGTGCCACCAGCAGAGATTGGGGAGGGCAGCCCCAGCATTTT. This sequence encodes CATSRDWGGQPQHF.

V gene TRBV12-3 or TRBV12-4 combines with J gene TRBJ1-5, with a weak D call TRBD1 (5 bases). V was cut by 4 bases and J by 5 bases, with 15 bases left in between. The CDR3 consists of 15 residues. The CDR3 DNA reads as TGTGCCAGCAGTTATGGGGCTGACTCGGATCAGCCCCAGCATTTT. This sequence encodes CASSYGADSDQPQHF.

Many counts were recorded for this clonotype. The chain carries TRBV19 and TRBJ1-1; TRBD1 is a possible D gene (6 bases). V was trimmed by 4 bases and J by 4 bases, leaving 10 bases between them. CDR1 and CDR2 (germline): LNHDA, SQIVND (reference sequence). The CDR3 sequence is 13 residues long. The CDR3 coding sequence is TGTGCCAGTAGTAACTACAGGGCCACTGAAGCTTTCTTT. Translated, it gives CASSNYRATEAFF.